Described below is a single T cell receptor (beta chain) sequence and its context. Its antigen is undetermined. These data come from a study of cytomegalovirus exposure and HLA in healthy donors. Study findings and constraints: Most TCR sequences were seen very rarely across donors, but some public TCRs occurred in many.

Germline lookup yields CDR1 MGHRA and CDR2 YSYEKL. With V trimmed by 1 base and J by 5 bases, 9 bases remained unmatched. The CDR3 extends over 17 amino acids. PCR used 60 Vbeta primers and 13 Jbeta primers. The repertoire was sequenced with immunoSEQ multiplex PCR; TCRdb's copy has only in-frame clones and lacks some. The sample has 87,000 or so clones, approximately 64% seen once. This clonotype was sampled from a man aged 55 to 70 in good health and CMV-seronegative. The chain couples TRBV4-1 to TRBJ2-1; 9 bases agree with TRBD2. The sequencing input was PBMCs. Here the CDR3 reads CASSQVMPSGTDNEQFF. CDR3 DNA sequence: TGCGCCAGCAGCCAAGTCATGCCTAGCGGGACAGACAATGAGCAGTTCTTC.